This T cell receptor (beta chain) derives from a study of shared clonotypes between healthy human individuals. Findings and limits, study-wide: Sequencing depth was predicted to influence how clonotypes are shared among donors. Shared across a few donors were around 5% of the naive CD4 clonotypes.

Details on this clone: Its specificity is unknown.

Researchers ran the assay at a deep level. Authors' analysis steps: Junction-only immunoSEQ data arrived without quality scores, meaning filtering differed. TCRdb keeps only in-frame clones here, not all; method: immunoSEQ multiplex PCR. For V, J and clone size, that table is used; D and trimming come from the DNA. The table has some 2.1 million clones, roughly 94% seen once; the top ten hold 0.9% to 1.4%. It was CD45RO-negative cells, positively selected for CCR7, that made up naive CD8 cells, with terminally differentiated effector memory CD45RA+ cells excluded. The source is a young man in good health. Sample: naive CD8+ T cells sorted from blood.

The DNA of the CDR3 is TGCGCCAGCAGGGGCGACGGCTCCTACGAGCAGTACTTC. This translates into CASRGDGSYEQYF. The chain uses TRBV5-1 and TRBJ2-7; D unclear. Looked up from germline, CDR1 is SGHRS and CDR2 is YFSETQ. The CDR3 spans 13 residues. The ends were cut back, 5 bases at V and 0 bases at J, with 9 bases in the middle. The full variable domain, with the rest looked up from reference TRBV5-1 and TRBJ2-7, is KAGVTQTPRYLIKTRGQQVTLSCSPISGHRSVSWYQQTPGQGLQFLFEYFSETQRNKGNFPGRFSGRQFSNSRSEMNVSTLELGDSALYLCASRGDGSYEQYFGPGTRLTVT.